This T cell receptor (beta chain) was observed in a study of Ad26.COV2.S vaccination and SARS-CoV-2 variants. Study-wide findings and caveats: In vaccinated individuals, spike-specific CD8+ and CD4+ T cell responses reportedly displayed substantial breadth. Similar non-spike TCR breadth was seen in vaccine and placebo recipients. Compared with placebo recipients, vaccine recipients had higher spike-specific TCR breadth.

The CDR3 runs to 16 residues. CDR1 is SGDLS and CDR2 is YYNGEE in the germline V gene. V shed 0 bases and J shed 0 bases, with 12 bases lying between them. Sequenced by immunoSEQ multiplex PCR; TCRdb stores in-frame clones only, minus some. The data hold just over 350,000 clones, with just over 90% observed a single time. This clone has only one observation. As yet, its antigen is unknown. The receptor was derived from a human donor who had recovered from COVID-19. This chain joins TRBV9 and TRBJ1-2; D not certain. This specimen was peripheral blood, taken after recovery from COVID-19. DNA of the CDR3: TGTGCCAGCAGCGTAGGCCTACAGCCCTCTAACTATGGCTACACCTTC. Protein product: CASSVGLQPSNYGYTF.